The rows below give T cell receptor beta chains drawn from one sample of a study of CD8+ T cells in alopecia areata. Clones were sequenced by immunoSEQ multiplex PCR, and TCRdb holds only the in-frame ones, with some missing. The table has around 140,000 clones, around 49% seen once. The specimen was CD8+ T cells sorted from blood, collected at week 0. The receptors originated from a human donor with alopecia areata. Each CDR3 is given with its conserved first and last residue. Fields, in order: clone size, D gene, V gene, J gene, CDR3 DNA, CDR3 protein. The D gene is left open where the match is weak. A clone size is listed for some rows: how often the clone was seen (once, few, many), or a class if it is expanded.

size: -; D: -; V: TRBV29-1; J: TRBJ2-6; DNA: TGCAGCGTTGATTTTTCGGAGGCTGGGGCCAACGTCCTGACTTTC; CDR3: CSVDFSEAGANVLTF
size: -; D: -; V: TRBV29-1; J: TRBJ1-4; DNA: TGCAGCGTTGGCAGGGACTCTAATGAAAAACTGTTTTTT; CDR3: CSVGRDSNEKLFF
size: -; D: -; V: TRBV13; J: TRBJ1-2; DNA: TGTGCCAGCACTACAGGGATTAGTGACTATGGCTACACCTTC; CDR3: CASTTGISDYGYTF
size: -; D: TRBD1; V: TRBV5-4; J: TRBJ1-5; DNA: TGTGCCAGCAGCCCGGGACAGGGGGAGGCTCAGCCCCAGCATTTT; CDR3: CASSPGQGEAQPQHF
size: once; D: -; V: TRBV7-4; J: TRBJ1-5; DNA: TGTGCCAGCAGCTTAGTGACCCAAGGGCCCCAGCATTTT; CDR3: CASSLVTQGPQHF
size: -; D: -; V: TRBV27; J: TRBJ2-7; DNA: TGTGCCAGCAGCACCTCAGGGTACGAGCAGTACTTC; CDR3: CASSTSGYEQYF
size: -; D: -; V: TRBV6-5; J: TRBJ2-7; DNA: TGTGCCAGCAGTTACGAAGTAAGCTCCTACGAGCAGTACTTC; CDR3: CASSYEVSSYEQYF
size: few; D: -; V: TRBV9; J: TRBJ2-6; DNA: TGTGCCAGCAGTGACTCTGGGGCCAACGTCCTGACTTTC; CDR3: CASSDSGANVLTF
size: few; D: -; V: TRBV13; J: TRBJ2-5; DNA: TGTGCCAGCAGCTTAGGTGAAGAGACCCAGTACTTC; CDR3: CASSLGEETQYF
size: -; D: -; V: TRBV29-1; J: TRBJ2-7; DNA: TGCAGCGTTGCGCAGGGACAATACGAGCAGTACTTC; CDR3: CSVAQGQYEQYF
size: -; D: -; V: TRBV6-1; J: TRBJ2-7; DNA: TGTGCCAGCAGTGACGGTTCCTACGAGCAGTACTTC; CDR3: CASSDGSYEQYF
size: -; D: TRBD1; V: TRBV6-5; J: TRBJ2-6; DNA: TGTGCCAGCAGTTACCAAGGACAGGGGCTGACTTTC; CDR3: CASSYQGQGLTF
size: -; D: -; V: TRBV2; J: TRBJ2-2; DNA: TGTGCCAGCAGTGAAGGCAGGCTGAACACCGGGGAGCTGTTTTTT; CDR3: CASSEGRLNTGELFF
size: -; D: -; V: TRBV9; J: TRBJ2-3; DNA: TGTGCCAGCAGCGTGGGGGGCACAGATACGCAGTATTTT; CDR3: CASSVGGTDTQYF
size: -; D: -; V: TRBV11-2; J: TRBJ2-7; DNA: TGTGCCAGCAGGTTGGGGGCCCACGAGCAGTACTTC; CDR3: CASRLGAHEQYF
size: -; D: TRBD1; V: TRBV19; J: TRBJ2-7; DNA: TGTGCCAGTAGTATGGGGACAGGGTCCTACGAGCAGTACTTC; CDR3: CASSMGTGSYEQYF
size: -; D: -; V: TRBV29-1; J: TRBJ1-1; DNA: TGCAGCGTTGAAATGGCCGTTGGGGAAGCTTTCTTT; CDR3: CSVEMAVGEAFF
size: -; D: -; V: TRBV29-1; J: TRBJ1-2; DNA: TGCAGCGTTGAGGTGGTCGGAGCTAACTATGGCTACACCTTC; CDR3: CSVEVVGANYGYTF
size: -; D: TRBD1; V: TRBV6-5; J: TRBJ2-1; DNA: TGTGCCAGCTGGGGACAGGGATACAATGAGCAGTTCTTC; CDR3: CASWGQGYNEQFF
size: -; D: -; V: TRBV10-3; J: TRBJ1-2; DNA: TGTGCCATCAGTGAAGGGCTGGTCTATGGCTACACCTTC; CDR3: CAISEGLVYGYTF
size: -; D: -; V: TRBV13; J: TRBJ2-2; DNA: TGTGCCAGCAGCTATAACCACGGGGAGCTGTTTTTT; CDR3: CASSYNHGELFF
size: -; D: TRBD1; V: TRBV6-5; J: TRBJ2-5; DNA: TGTGCCAGCAGTGACCTAGGGGGCGGAGAGACCCAGTACTTC; CDR3: CASSDLGGGETQYF
size: -; D: TRBD1; V: TRBV6-5; J: TRBJ1-1; DNA: TGTGCCAGCAGTGGCCTGACAGGGGACACTGAAGCTTTCTTT; CDR3: CASSGLTGDTEAFF
size: -; D: -; V: TRBV11-2; J: TRBJ2-5; DNA: TGTGCCAGCAGCTTATTTGGGGACGGGAGAGAGACCCAGTACTTC; CDR3: CASSLFGDGRETQYF
size: -; D: -; V: TRBV2; J: TRBJ2-3; DNA: TGTGCCAGCAAAGGACAGAGCACAGATACGCAGTATTTT; CDR3: CASKGQSTDTQYF
size: -; D: -; V: TRBV13; J: TRBJ2-7; DNA: TGTGCCAGCAATAGAGGGGGGATAGACGAGCAGTACTTC; CDR3: CASNRGGIDEQYF
size: -; D: TRBD1; V: TRBV6-6; J: TRBJ2-5; DNA: TGTGCCAGCAGTCCCGGGACAGGGGATGTGGAGACCCAGTACTTC; CDR3: CASSPGTGDVETQYF
size: few; D: -; V: TRBV5-1; J: TRBJ2-5; DNA: TGCGCCAGCAGCAGGAGGGAGGAAGAGACCCAGTACTTC; CDR3: CASSRREEETQYF
size: few; D: TRBD1; V: TRBV13; J: TRBJ1-4; DNA: TGTGCCAGCAGCTTAGCAGGGGGACAACTGTTTTTT; CDR3: CASSLAGGQLFF
size: few; D: -; V: TRBV7-9; J: TRBJ1-1; DNA: TGTGCCAGCAGCCCCCAGGGGAGTTACCTTGAAGCTTTCTTT; CDR3: CASSPQGSYLEAFF
size: once; D: -; V: TRBV27; J: TRBJ1-4; DNA: TGTGCCAGCAGTCGACTTGCGACGAATGAAAAACTGTTTTTT; CDR3: CASSRLATNEKLFF
size: -; D: TRBD1; V: TRBV30; J: TRBJ1-1; DNA: TGTGCCTGGACACAGGGGGACACTGAAGCTTTCTTT; CDR3: CAWTQGDTEAFF
size: -; D: TRBD1; V: TRBV9; J: TRBJ2-7; DNA: TGTGCCAGCAGCGGACAGGGGTACGAGCAGTACTTC; CDR3: CASSGQGYEQYF
size: -; D: -; V: TRBV5-8; J: TRBJ2-3; DNA: TGTGCCAGCAGCTTTGGAGATACGCAGTATTTT; CDR3: CASSFGDTQYF
size: -; D: -; V: TRBV7-6; J: TRBJ2-7; DNA: TGTGCCAGCAGCTCCCAACGGGGCGAGCAGTACTTC; CDR3: CASSSQRGEQYF
size: few; D: -; V: TRBV23-1; J: TRBJ2-7; DNA: TGCGCCAGCCCCCCCGGCGAGCAGTACTTC; CDR3: CASPPGEQYF
size: -; D: -; V: TRBV5-1; J: TRBJ1-1; DNA: TGCGCCAGCAGCTTGGCTGCCCGTGAGGGGGCTGAAGCTTTCTTT; CDR3: CASSLAAREGAEAFF
size: -; D: -; V: TRBV2; J: TRBJ1-1; DNA: TGTGCCAGCAGTTCAGGGTTTATGAACACTGAAGCTTTCTTT; CDR3: CASSSGFMNTEAFF
size: -; D: -; V: TRBV5-1; J: TRBJ2-7; DNA: TGCGCCAGCAGCCCGGAGGGGACGCCCAGCCACGAGCAGTACTTC; CDR3: CASSPEGTPSHEQYF
size: -; D: -; V: TRBV13; J: TRBJ2-1; DNA: TGTGCCAGCAGCTTAGACAGCTCCTACAATGAGCAGTTCTTC; CDR3: CASSLDSSYNEQFF
size: -; D: TRBD2; V: TRBV25-1; J: TRBJ2-5; DNA: TGTGCCAGCAGTGAGGGAGGTAGCGGGGGCCAAGAGACCCAGTACTTC; CDR3: CASSEGGSGGQETQYF
size: -; D: -; V: TRBV29-1; J: TRBJ2-1; DNA: TGCAGCGTCAAGGGGGGCCAAGAGCAGTTCTTC; CDR3: CSVKGGQEQFF
size: -; D: -; V: TRBV27; J: TRBJ2-3; DNA: TGTGCCAGCACCCCGGGGGGCCGAGATACGCAGTATTTT; CDR3: CASTPGGRDTQYF
size: few; D: TRBD2; V: TRBV27; J: TRBJ2-3; DNA: TGTGCCAGCAGTTTTACCCGGGGGGGCACAGATACGCAGTATTTT; CDR3: CASSFTRGGTDTQYF
size: few; D: -; V: TRBV6-5; J: TRBJ2-3; DNA: TGTGCCACCGTCAGAATGGGGGGAGGCACAGATACGCAGTATTTT; CDR3: CATVRMGGGTDTQYF
size: once; D: -; V: TRBV25-1; J: TRBJ1-2; DNA: TGTGCCAGCCATGATCCTCGAGGCGGCTACACCTTC; CDR3: CASHDPRGGYTF
size: -; D: -; V: TRBV27; J: TRBJ2-1; DNA: TGTGCCAGCAGTCCCGACGATTACAATGAGCAGTTCTTC; CDR3: CASSPDDYNEQFF
size: few; D: TRBD1; V: TRBV7-8; J: TRBJ1-6; DNA: TGTGCCAGCAGCTTTGATAGGGGGCAATCACCCCTCCACTTT; CDR3: CASSFDRGQSPLHF